This T cell receptor beta chain came from a study of post-analysis software for immune sequencing data. The overall study: Relapsing-remitting, secondary progressive and progressive-relapsing forms made up the multiple sclerosis disease courses.

This clonotype was detected ten times or more. The target antigen is unknown. Trimming took 6 bases from V and 5 from J; bases not matched to a gene: 16. This CDR3 region has 17 residues. Germline lookup yields CDR1 SNHLY and CDR2 FYNNEI. Unique-molecular-identifier-tagged TCR beta cDNA libraries were used. T cells, roughly 1 to 10 million of them, yielded about 500,000 cDNA molecules. From the PCR reads, TCRdb called clonotypes with MiXCR, one entry per CDR3 protein. The sample has approximately 160,000 distinct CDR3 sequences; over 25% are singletons. General study findings and limits: In patients, five or six TRBV segments were more frequent than in controls, with TRBV5-6, TRBV5-1 and TRBV20-1 among them.

The chain joins TRBV2 to TRBJ2-5, with 9 bases identical to TRBD2. This TCR derives from a girl aged 10-17 years with multiple sclerosis. Sequenced: blood. Written as DNA, the CDR3 is TGTGCCAGCAGCGGTATCTTACTAGCGGGTAACTCCGAGACCCAGTACTTC. It specifies CASSGILLAGNSETQYF.